This T cell receptor (beta chain) was documented in a study of OX40 agonist ivuxolimab in advanced cancers. Study-wide context: Patients were dosed intravenously with ivuxolimab at 0.01 to 10 mg/kg every 2 weeks. The group had a mean age of around 60 years, ranged from about 20 to 80, and was just under 85% male. Broader study findings: Expanded clones tended on average to be more numerous among CD8+ T cells than CD4+. Some patients who did not respond also had low normalized T-cell clonal expansion.

Remarks on this clone: The target antigen is unknown.

The CDR3 loop spans 14 amino acids. With 7 bases clipped from V and 5 bases from J, the junction kept 6 bases outside the gene matches. The germline V gene has CDR1 ENHRY and CDR2 SYGVKD. Sequencing was performed with immunoSEQ multiplex PCR; in TCRdb, only in-frame clones are kept and a portion is missing. The sample records approximately 34,000 clones, roughly 79% being singletons. The sequences come from CD4+ or CD8+ T cells sorted from blood, collected in a trial of the OX40 agonist ivuxolimab. The TCR was taken from an adult with an advanced solid tumor such as melanoma, head and neck, liver or kidney cancer. V usage is TRBV10-3 and J usage is TRBJ2-7; 12 bases are shared with TRBD1. CDR3 sequence: CAITQGTGGHEQYF. CDR3 nucleotides: TGTGCCATCACCCAAGGGACAGGGGGCCACGAGCAGTACTTC.